This T cell receptor beta chain was captured in a study of Tregs in tolerant kidney transplant recipients. Germline assignment: CDR1 SGHRS and CDR2 YFSETQ. The length of the CDR3 is 19 residues. V dropped 4 bases and J dropped 0; count of bases not matched to a gene: 14. Clones were read by immunoSEQ multiplex PCR, and TCRdb kept only the in-frame ones, dropping some. The repertoire holds 55,000 to 70,000 clones, roughly 88% seen once, with 2.1% in the top ten. The genes are TRBV5-1 and TRBJ2-3; TRBD1 matches 10 bases. The receptor was isolated from a human donor who received a combined kidney and bone marrow transplant. The specimen comprised Tregs from blood, sampled before the transplant. The CDR3 region is CASSLLDRGMSPSTDTQYF. The CDR3 bases are TGCGCCAGCAGCCTATTGGACAGGGGGATGTCACCTAGCACAGATACGCAGTATTTT.